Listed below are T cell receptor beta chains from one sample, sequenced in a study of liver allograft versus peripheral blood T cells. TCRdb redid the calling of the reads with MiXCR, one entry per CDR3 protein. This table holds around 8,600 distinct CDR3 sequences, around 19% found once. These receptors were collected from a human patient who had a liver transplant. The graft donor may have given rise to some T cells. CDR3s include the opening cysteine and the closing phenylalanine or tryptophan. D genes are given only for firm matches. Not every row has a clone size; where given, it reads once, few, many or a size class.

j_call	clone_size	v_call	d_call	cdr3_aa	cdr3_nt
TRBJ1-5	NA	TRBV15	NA	CATSPRRDRQPQHF	TGTGCCACCAGCCCAAGGAGGGATCGTCAGCCCCAGCATTTT
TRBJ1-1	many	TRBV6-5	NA	CASSFGRGVGTEAFF	TGTGCCAGCAGTTTCGGGAGGGGTGTGGGAACTGAAGCTTTCTTT
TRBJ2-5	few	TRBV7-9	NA	CASSLATKEETQYF	TGTGCCAGCAGCTTAGCGACTAAGGAAGAGACCCAGTACTTC
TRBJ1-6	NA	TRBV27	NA	CASSTRGSFNNSPLHF	TGTGCCAGCAGTACCCGGGGTAGTTTCAATAATTCACCCCTCCACTTT
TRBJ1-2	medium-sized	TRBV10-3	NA	CAIRVGVPPNYGYTF	TGTGCCATCAGGGTGGGGGTTCCCCCTAACTATGGCTACACCTTC
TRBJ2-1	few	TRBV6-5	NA	CASRREWEQFF	TGTGCCAGCAGGAGGGAATGGGAGCAGTTCTTC
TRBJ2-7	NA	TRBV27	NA	CASSSTGAAEQYF	TGTGCCAGCAGTTCCACCGGGGCTGCCGAGCAGTACTTC
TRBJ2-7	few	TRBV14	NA	CASSRASYEQYF	TGTGCCAGCAGCCGAGCTTCCTACGAGCAGTACTTC
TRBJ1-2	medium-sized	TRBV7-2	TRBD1	CASSWGQEAGYTF	TGTGCCAGCAGTTGGGGACAGGAGGCCGGCTACACCTTC
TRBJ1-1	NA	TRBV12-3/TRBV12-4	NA	CASSPARGRARTEAFF	TGTGCCAGCAGCCCTGCCCGGGGTAGGGCGAGGACTGAAGCTTTCTTT
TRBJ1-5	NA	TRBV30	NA	CAWSAGDQPQHF	TGTGCCTGGAGTGCAGGGGATCAGCCCCAGCATTTT
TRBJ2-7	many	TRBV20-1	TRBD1	CSARVTGVEQYF	TGCAGTGCTAGGGTGACAGGGGTCGAGCAGTACTTC
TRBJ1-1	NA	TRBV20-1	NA	CSARQLMNTEAFF	TGCAGTGCTAGACAACTCATGAACACTGAAGCTTTCTTT
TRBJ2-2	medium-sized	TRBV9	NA	CASSVSADTGELFF	TGTGCCAGCAGCGTATCTGCAGACACCGGGGAGCTGTTTTTT
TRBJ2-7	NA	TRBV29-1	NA	CSVSVSSYEQYF	TGCAGCGTTTCAGTTTCCTCCTACGAGCAGTACTTC
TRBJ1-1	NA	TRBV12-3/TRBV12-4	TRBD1	CASSGDRVNTEAFF	TGTGCCAGCAGTGGGGACAGGGTGAACACTGAAGCTTTCTTT
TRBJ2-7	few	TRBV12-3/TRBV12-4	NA	CASSSSLGGYEQYF	TGTGCCAGCAGTTCTTCCCTAGGGGGCTACGAGCAGTACTTC
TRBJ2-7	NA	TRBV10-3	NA	CAISPDDGICEQHF	TGTGCCATCAGTCCCGACGACGGAATCTGCGAGCAGCACTTC
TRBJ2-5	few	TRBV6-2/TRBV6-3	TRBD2	CASRPEAGGFQETQYF	TGTGCCAGCAGGCCAGAAGCGGGGGGGTTCCAAGAGACCCAGTACTTC
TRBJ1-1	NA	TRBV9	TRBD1	CASSLGQGPNTEAFF	TGTGCCAGCAGCCTTGGACAGGGTCCGAACACTGAAGCTTTCTTT
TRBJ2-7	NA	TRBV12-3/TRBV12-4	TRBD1	CASSDTGDRGYEQYF	TGTGCCAGCAGCGATACAGGGGATCGTGGATACGAGCAGTACTTC
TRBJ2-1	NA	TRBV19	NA	CASSPQDRPTSYNEQFF	TGTGCCAGTAGTCCCCAGGACAGACCTACCTCCTACAATGAGCAGTTCTTC
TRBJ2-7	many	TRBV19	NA	CASSPPEAGDSYEQYF	TGTGCCAGTAGTCCCCCCGAGGCAGGCGATTCCTACGAGCAGTACTTC
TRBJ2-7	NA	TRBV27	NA	CASSLLGQGREQYF	TGTGCCAGCAGTTTACTGGGGCAGGGTAGGGAGCAGTACTTC
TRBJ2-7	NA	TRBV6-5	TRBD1	CASSLRDSSYEQYF	TGTGCCAGCAGTCTACGGGACAGTAGCTACGAGCAGTACTTC
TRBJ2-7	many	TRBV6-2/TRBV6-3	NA	CASSPVLADHFTSSYEQYF	TGTGCCAGCAGCCCCGTATTGGCCGACCATTTTACCTCCTCCTACGAGCAGTACTTC
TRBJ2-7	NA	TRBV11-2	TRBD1	CASSSPRTGELPYEQYF	TGTGCCAGCAGCTCACCCCGGACAGGGGAACTACCCTACGAGCAGTACTTC
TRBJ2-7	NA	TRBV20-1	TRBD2	CSAKMASGVYEQYF	TGCAGTGCTAAAATGGCTAGCGGGGTGTACGAGCAGTACTTC
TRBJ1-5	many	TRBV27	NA	CASSFGTFNQPQHF	TGTGCCAGCAGTTTCGGGACCTTCAATCAGCCCCAGCATTTT
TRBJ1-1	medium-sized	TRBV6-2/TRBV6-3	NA	CASKSTQALNTEAFF	TGTGCCAGCAAATCGACCCAAGCTCTGAACACTGAAGCTTTCTTT
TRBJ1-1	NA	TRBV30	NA	CAWTFGGTEAFF	TGTGCCTGGACCTTTGGGGGAACTGAAGCTTTCTTT
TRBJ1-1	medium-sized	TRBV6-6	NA	CASSSWDGEAFF	TGTGCCAGCAGCTCCTGGGACGGTGAAGCTTTCTTT
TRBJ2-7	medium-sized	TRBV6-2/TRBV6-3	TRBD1	CASSYGQGVYEQYF	TGTGCCAGCAGTTACGGACAGGGGGTCTACGAGCAGTACTTC
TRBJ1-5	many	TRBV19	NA	CASWKGGDQPQHF	TGTGCCAGCTGGAAAGGGGGGGATCAGCCCCAGCATTTT
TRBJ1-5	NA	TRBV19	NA	CASSWGPFNQPQHF	TGTGCCAGTTCCTGGGGGCCTTTCAATCAGCCCCAGCATTTT
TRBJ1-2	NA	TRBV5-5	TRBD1	CASSGQGKGYGYTF	TGTGCCAGCAGTGGACAGGGGAAGGGCTATGGCTACACCTTC
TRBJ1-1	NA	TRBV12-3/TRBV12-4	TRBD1	CASSLTGAEAFF	TGTGCCAGCAGTCTTACAGGGGCCGAAGCTTTCTTT
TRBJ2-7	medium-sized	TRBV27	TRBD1	CASSWDRRSEQYF	TGTGCCAGCAGTTGGGACAGGCGTTCGGAGCAGTACTTC
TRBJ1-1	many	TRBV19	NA	CASSIVNSKRPEAFF	TGTGCCAGTAGTATAGTGAACAGCAAGAGACCTGAAGCTTTCTTT
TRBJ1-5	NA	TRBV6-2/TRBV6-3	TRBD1	CASSCGQGASPQHF	TGTGCCAGCAGTTGCGGGCAGGGGGCATCGCCCCAGCATTTT
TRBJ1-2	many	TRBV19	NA	CATALEEGGYTF	TGTGCCACCGCATTGGAGGAAGGTGGCTACACCTTC
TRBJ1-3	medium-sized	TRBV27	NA	CASSATGGGPSGNTIYF	TGTGCCAGCAGTGCCACAGGAGGGGGACCCTCTGGAAACACCATATATTTT
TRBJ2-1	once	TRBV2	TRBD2	CATRRGDEQFF	TGTGCCACCCGCCGGGGGGATGAGCAGTTCTTC
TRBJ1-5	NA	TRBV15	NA	CATSPFRDSNQPQHF	TGTGCCACCAGCCCATTCAGGGATAGCAATCAGCCCCAGCATTTT
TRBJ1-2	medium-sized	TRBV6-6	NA	CASRGLDTHNYGYTF	TGTGCCAGCAGGGGCCTCGACACGCATAACTATGGCTACACCTTC
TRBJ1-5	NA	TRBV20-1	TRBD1	CSASGQDNQPQHF	TGCAGTGCTAGCGGACAGGACAATCAGCCCCAGCATTTT
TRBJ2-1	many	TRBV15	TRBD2	CATSRVGGGPNEQFF	TGTGCCACCAGCAGAGTTGGGGGGGGTCCAAATGAGCAGTTCTTC
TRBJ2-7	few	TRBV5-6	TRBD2	CASMGGGDYEQYF	TGTGCCAGCATGGGGGGGGGGGACTACGAGCAGTACTTC
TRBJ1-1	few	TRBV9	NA	CASSVGGTTEAFF	TGTGCCAGCAGCGTAGGGGGGACCACTGAAGCTTTCTTT